This T cell receptor (beta chain) was identified in a study of long-term antiretroviral therapy in people with HIV. In the case of this clone: Its antigen is undetermined.

Study conclusions and caveats: Relative to control repertoires, HIV repertoires exhibited narrower CDR3 length ranges. Absence of data on ART adherence, viral resistance or therapy changes was noted.

V was trimmed by 5 bases and J by 7 bases, leaving 35 bases between them. This CDR3 contains 20 residues. Germline V CDR1 and CDR2: LNHDA, SQIVND (reference sequence). The assay used was immunoSEQ (version v3.0), run at survey level. TCRdb's copy holds only in-frame clones and misses some; the assay was immunoSEQ multiplex PCR. The sample has roughly 20,000 clones; 75% to 85% are singletons. The cryopreserved samples used held roughly 0.95-10 million PBMC prior to extraction of DNA. The sequenced sample was unsorted PBMCs, obtained 0.2 years after starting antiretroviral therapy. This sequence joins TRBV19 and TRBJ1-2, with no clear D. The TCR comes from a middle-aged woman with HIV. For the CDR3, the DNA is TGTGCCAGTAGTCCAGGAGGGAATCAGGACTACTCCCCCTCCCTGCTTGGCTACACCTTC. This gives the protein CASSPGGNQDYSPSLLGYTF.